This TCR beta chain was sequenced during a study of tumor-infiltrating lymphocytes in primary liver carcinoma (dated by TCRdb to 2016 to 2017). As for the study more broadly: Of the five patients, three men and two women aged 30 to 69 years, four had hepatocellular carcinoma and one had combined HCC and intrahepatic cholangiocarcinoma. A total of approximately 35 specimens from 5 patients, comprising 25 or so tumor regions, 5 adjacent noncancerous liver tissues and 5 peripheral blood samples, were covered by TCRbeta repertoire sequencing. Tumors of the five patients were stage T1-T3 N0M0 with maximum diameters of about 4.2 to 10 cm. To link TCRbeta repertoire diversity to the local molecular phenotype, the approximately 23 tumor region samples were profiled with Agilent mRNA microarrays. Each sample produced roughly 3.65 to 8 million productive TCRbeta reads, and read depth showed no significant difference between tissue types. Reproducibility between technical replicate repertoires was high, with correlation coefficients above 0.95 and mean shared-clone rates approximately 0.9. TCRbeta repertoire sequencing, expression microarrays and whole-exome sequencing were combined in the study across five regions of each liver tumor, with adjacent normal tissue and blood also included. What the work shows at the level of the full study, not this receptor alone: Repertoire overlap was higher between tumor regions (mean around 35%) than tumor-adjacent (approximately 17%) or tumor-blood (about 15%) pairs, consistent with antigen-driven expansion. Because sequencing covered only the TCR beta chain and unpaired alpha chains were not captured, true repertoire diversity is likely underestimated. Only roughly 8-25% of top clones appeared in all five regions of a tumor, which suggests that tumor-infiltrating T cells are spatially heterogeneous. The top 250 clones made up a significantly larger repertoire fraction in tumors than in blood (p = 0.039). Bulk unsorted samples precluded comparing CD4+ and CD8+ T cell repertoires. The study included only four to six patients, and the authors note findings should be validated in a larger study.

A constant-region primer and ProtoScript II reverse transcriptase were used to reverse-transcribe TCRbeta-specific cDNA from roughly 0.55 ug total RNA. The TCRbeta libraries were prepared through three rounds of nested multiplex PCR following a slightly modified ARM-PCR procedure. Sample barcodes and Illumina adapters were added in a final 25-cycle PCR using Deep VentR polymerase. Before sequencing, amplicons between 200 and 500 bp were purified from gel using a QIAquick gel extraction kit. An Illumina HiSeq 2500 was used to sequence the TCRbeta amplicons, generating 250-bp paired-end reads. The study's processing was this. To recover full CDR3 sequences, reads were quality-trimmed using Trimmomatic v0.33 and paired reads were then merged using FLASH v1.2.11. V, D and J germline segments were assigned to the rearranged TCRbeta sequences using MiGEC v1.2.1b. VDJtools v1.0.0 computed clonotype statistics and Shannon-Wiener diversity indices. Except for diversity analysis, only each sample's 250 most abundant clonotypes were used in subsequent analyses to reduce sampling bias. The public reads were quality trimmed at Q25 with fastp and then assembled into clones with MiXCR by TCRdb, keeping productive beta chains. Under each unique CDR3 protein, matching rows form one entry showing the most common genes and DNA. TCRdb's processing, not the study's, gives the V and J calls here. This sample holds just under 55,000 distinct CDR3 sequences; around 79% were observed only once. Approximately 25% of the sample belongs to the ten largest clones.

To note about this clonotype: The antigen this receptor binds is unknown. The CDR3 carries no conserved terminal phenylalanine or tryptophan, so it likely arises from a read error.

Without any cell sorting, total RNA and DNA were extracted together from about 20-30 mg of bulk tissue using the AllPrep DNA/RNA mini kit. Between late 2015 and March 2016, a handful of patients in China with histopathologically diagnosed primary liver carcinoma had surgical resection. Patients had chronic HBV infection and were treatment-naive at sampling. Each tumor was sampled at five spatially separated regions: the superior, inferior, left-lateral and right-lateral poles and the tumor centre. According to histology, viable tumor cells made up more than 90% of every tumor sample. Each fresh piece of tumor and adjacent tissue was cut in two, with one half stored in RNAlater at -80 degrees C and the other half sent for histology. Sequencing was done on a sample of liver tumor tissue from sampling region 2. The sample's cell subset or site label, in plain terms: tumor region T2, inferior pole. The receptor was derived from a man in his forties with primary liver carcinoma and hepatitis B virus infection.

At the DNA level, the sequence is TGTGCCAGCAGTTACTCGACGGTAGCAGCGAGGCAGCAGTATATT. It is translated as CASSYSTVAARQQYI. This chain joins TRBV6-5 to TRBJ2-3, with the D gene not confidently named. The CDR3 extends over 15 residues, inclusive of both ends. Just CDR3 DNA is preserved here, 45 bases in frame from base 1. V loses 0 bases, J loses 11 bases, and the germline ends lie 18 bases apart. CDR1 and CDR2 were assigned from the germline V gene as MNHEY and SVGAGI.